Listed here is a single T cell receptor (beta chain). Its target is not known. Method: immunoSEQ multiplex PCR; TCRdb's copy keeps in-frame clones and lacks some. The sample has some 140,000 clones, just over 90% seen once. The sample is drawn from a study of graft-versus-host responses after intestinal transplantation. Study-level information: Anti-thymocyte globulin served as induction for all recipients, who then took tacrolimus and steroids for roughly 3 years.

The study's findings and limits: Elevated graft-versus-host to host-versus-graft clonal ratios in allografts were recorded for patients with graft-donor T cell macrochimerism.

The CDR3 extends over 13 amino acids. V was cut by 1 base and J by 2 bases, with 7 bases left in between. From germline, CDR1 is SQVTM and CDR2 ANQGSEA. Source: unstimulated CD4+ T cells sorted from spleen or lymph node cells, taken before intestinal transplant. This receptor was obtained from a human donor who received an intestinal transplant. The genes are TRBV29-1 and TRBJ2-3; the D is unclear. The CDR3: CSVEAAYTDTQYF. CDR3 bases: TGCAGCGTTGAAGCTGCTTACACAGATACGCAGTATTTT.